The 2 T cell receptor beta chains below come from one sample, sequenced in a study of T cell repertoires in cytomegalovirus infection. TCRdb fed the reads into MiXCR, producing one record per CDR3 protein. The sample includes tens of thousands of distinct CDR3 sequences, around 20% of them seen just once. These TCRs' antigens remain unknown. The sample here was CD8+ T cells from cultured PBMCs, taken from culture after CMV antigen stimulation. These receptors came from a human donor in good health (CMV status not recorded). Some clones in this sample may be carry-over from other donors' samples.

The V and J genes are TRBV7-9 and TRBJ2-5, with a tentative D call TRBD1 (5 bases). V was cut by 4 bases and J by 5 bases, with 11 bases left in between. CDR1 is SEHNR, CDR2 FQNEAQ, per germline (reference sequence). There are 13 residues in the CDR3. DNA of the CDR3: TGTGCCAGCAGCTCGCCAGGGTTGGAGACCCAGTACTTC. This gives the protein CASSSPGLETQYF.

This clonotype was detected many times. The rearrangement links TRBV7-3 to TRBJ2-7, with 9 bases aligning to TRBD1. CDR3 size: 16 residues. Germline V gene data show CDR1 as SGHTA and CDR2 as FQGTGA. V gave up 5 bases and J gave up 1 base; unmatched junction bases: 9. CDR3 amino acids: CASSNATGTGSYEQYF. The CDR3 region has the DNA TGTGCCAGCAGCAACGCCACCGGGACAGGGTCCTACGAGCAGTACTTC.